These 25 T cell receptor beta chains were sequenced from one sample in a study of neurological immune-mediated disorders (dated by TCRdb to between 2018 and 2021). To prepare the library, 5' RACE was applied. Sequencing used an Illumina HiSeq 2500. TCRdb applied fastp at Q25 and MiXCR to the public reads, then kept only in-frame beta chains. Duplicate CDR3 protein sequences are folded into a single record with the most common DNA and genes. The sample includes approximately 25,000 distinct CDR3 sequences, with roughly 21% observed a single time. The top ten hold 16% of the sample. The specimen was PBMCs. Receptors originate from a woman in her fifties or sixties in good health.

This clonotype occurred many times. The gene calls are TRBV29-1 and TRBJ2-5; 10 bases fit TRBD2. The CDR3 spans 15 residues. CDR1 is SQVTM, CDR2 ANQGSEA, per germline. Trimming cost V 0 bases and J 5 bases; bases outside gene matches: 6. CDR3 in DNA: TGCAGCGTTGAAGAAGCTAGCGGGGGTCCCGAGACCCAGTACTTC. It translates to CSVEEASGGPETQYF.

CDR3 sequence reads: CASSPPGLGDNEQFF. In DNA, the CDR3 is TGTGCCAGCAGCCCACCGGGACTAGGGGACAATGAGCAGTTCTTC. V and J are TRBV7-2 and TRBJ2-1, with 8 bases lining up with TRBD2. J was trimmed by 5 bases and V by 5 bases; bases with no gene match: 8. The CDR3 is 15 amino acids. From germline, CDR1 is SGHTA and CDR2 FQGNSA.

This clonotype appeared a few times. The gene calls are TRBV20-1 and TRBJ2-7; D call uncertain. V was trimmed by 7 bases and J by 0 bases, leaving 16 bases between them. The germline V gene has CDR1 DFQATT and CDR2 SNEGSKA (reference sequence). The CDR3 covers 14 residues. CDR3 region: CSDPPSGISYEQYF. The DNA for the CDR3 is TGCAGTGACCCACCCAGTGGGATCTCCTACGAGCAGTACTTC.

The rearrangement uses TRBV19 and TRBJ2-7; the D gene is possibly TRBD2 (5 bases). This CDR3 is built from 13 residues. Germline V CDR1 and CDR2: LNHDA, SQIVND (reference sequence). Between the trimmed V and J ends, which lost 3 bases and 0 bases, there was a span of 6 bases. DNA for the CDR3: TGTGCCAGTAGTATGGGGAGCTCCTACGAGCAGTACTTC. Amino acids: CASSMGSSYEQYF.

On this clonotype itself: This may be a read error, as it is one base from a much larger clone. This sequence joins TRBV19 and TRBJ2-2; TRBD1 or TRBD2 may be the D gene (5 bases each). CDR1 and CDR2 from the germline V gene are LNHDA and SQIVND (reference sequence). The length of the CDR3 is 14 residues. The CDR3 here is CASRIAQGLGDLFF. The CDR3 bases are TGTGCCAGTAGAATAGCCCAGGGTCTCGGGGATCTGTTTTTT.

This clonotype appeared many times. The rearrangement links TRBV28 to TRBJ2-5; a possible D gene is TRBD2 (5 bases). Looked up from germline, CDR1 is MDHEN and CDR2 is SYDVKM. The germline V and J ends were trimmed by 2 bases and 2 bases, with 12 bases remaining between them. The CDR3 consists of 15 residues. CDR3 DNA: TGTGCCAGCAGTTTAGGAGGTCAGGATCAAGAGACCCAGTACTTC. Encoded protein: CASSLGGQDQETQYF.

Concerning this clonotype itself: One end of the junction fails to match germline, which may point to a read error. The genes are TRBV5-1 and TRBJ2-1; D is unclear. The CDR3 loop spans 14 amino acids. Germline V lookup: CDR1 SGHRS, CDR2 YFSETQ. CDR3 sequence reads: CASSLGISCNEHFF. The CDR3 nucleotides read TGCGCCAGCAGCTTAGGGATCTCCTGCAATGAGCATTTCTTC. Variable domain in full (rest from reference TRBV5-1 and TRBJ2-1): KAGVTQTPRYLIKTRGQQVTLSCSPISGHRSVSWYQQTPGQGLQFLFEYFSETQRNKGNFPGRFSGRQFSNSRSEMNVSTLELGDSALYLCASSLGISCNEHFFGPGTRLTVL.

There are many counts of this clonotype. The V gene is TRBV2, the J gene TRBJ1-5; possibly TRBD1 for D (6 bases). This CDR3 has 14 residues. CDR1 is SNHLY, CDR2 FYNNEI, per germline. V was pared by 5 bases and J by 4 bases, with 12 bases between. CDR3 in amino acids: CASSSQGENQPQHF. CDR3 nucleotide sequence: TGTGCCAGCAGTTCACAGGGTGAGAATCAGCCCCAGCATTTT.

This clonotype was detected many times. V and J are TRBV4-1 and TRBJ2-3; 7 nucleotides match TRBD2. Germline values: CDR1 MGHRA, CDR2 YSYEKL. This CDR3 is built from 16 residues. V dropped 4 bases and J dropped 0; count of bases not matched to a gene: 7. The CDR3 loop is CASSLSSGISTDTQYF. DNA of the CDR3: TGCGCCAGCAGCCTTTCTAGCGGCATTAGCACAGATACGCAGTATTTT.

The sample holds many counts of this clonotype. This chain connects TRBV5-6 to TRBJ2-1; 8 nucleotides line up with TRBD1. CDR1 and CDR2 from the germline V gene are SGHDT and YYEEEE. After removal of 2 bases from V and 6 bases from J, the junction contained 4 bases not matched to a gene. CDR3 length: 14 amino acids. As DNA, the CDR3 is TGTGCCAGCAGCTTCTGGACAGGGATCAATGAGCAGTTCTTC. Amino acid sequence: CASSFWTGINEQFF.

Ten or more counts support this clonotype. The chain has TRBV12-3 or TRBV12-4 and TRBJ1-2; D is possibly TRBD1 (5 bases). The V end lost 6 bases, the J end lost 5 bases, and 16 bases lay between the germline ends. The CDR3 sequence is 14 residues long. CDR3 sequence reads: CASSPMGQLYGYTF. The CDR3 DNA follows: TGTGCCAGCAGCCCTATGGGGCAGCTTTATGGCTACACCTTC.

This clonotype was detected ten times or more. V gene TRBV20-1 combines with J gene TRBJ2-1; D may be TRBD1 (5 bases). The CDR3 has 15 amino acids. The V and J ends lost 3 bases and 8 bases respectively, with 20 bases between them. Germline-derived CDR1 and CDR2 are DFQATT and SNEGSKA (reference sequence). This CDR3 reads CSASRAEGVRDEQFF. DNA for the CDR3: TGCAGTGCTAGCAGGGCTGAAGGGGTTCGCGATGAGCAGTTCTTC.

This clonotype was observed at least ten times. The genes are TRBV14 and TRBJ2-2; D not certain. This CDR3 has 11 residues. Germline CDR1 and CDR2: SGHDN and FVKESK. The V and J ends lost 2 bases and 6 bases respectively, with 1 base between them. CDR3 residues: CASSQSGELFF. The CDR3 DNA reads TGTGCCAGCAGCCAATCCGGGGAGCTGTTTTTT.

This clonotype was recorded at least ten times. V is TRBV4-3 and J is TRBJ2-2, with D possibly being TRBD1 or TRBD2 (5 bases each). The CDR3 spans 16 residues. Trimming pared 3 bases from V and 1 base from J, leaving 12 bases between. In germline, CDR1 is LGHNA, CDR2 YSLEER. This CDR3 reads CASSQLAGRNTGELFF. CDR3 nucleotide sequence: TGCGCCAGCAGCCAGTTGGCAGGGAGGAACACCGGGGAGCTGTTTTTT.

This clonotype was seen many times. V gene TRBV7-8 combines with J gene TRBJ2-3; a possible D gene is TRBD2 (6 bases). The V and J ends lost 2 bases and 0 bases respectively, with 9 bases between them. The CDR3 is made up of 15 amino acids. CDR1 and CDR2 (germline): SGHVS, FQNEAQ. The chain's CDR3 is CASSLRSGSTDTQYF. The CDR3 bases are TGTGCCAGCAGCTTACGTAGCGGCAGCACAGATACGCAGTATTTT.

This clonotype was seen at least ten times. The chain carries TRBV7-2 and TRBJ2-7; D might be TRBD1 (5 bases). Deletions cut 5 bases from V and 5 bases from J, with 25 bases between. The CDR3 is 17 residues long. Germline loops: CDR1 SGHTA, CDR2 FQGNSA. The CDR3 DNA follows: TGTGCCAGCAGCCCCACCTCGATGACAGTGCACTCGGACGAGCAGTACTTC. Its translation is CASSPTSMTVHSDEQYF.

V gene TRBV7-9 combines with J gene TRBJ2-1; tentative D call: TRBD2 (5 bases). The CDR3 spans 17 residues. V was trimmed by 1 base and J by 1 base, leaving 14 bases between them. The germline V gene encodes CDR1 SEHNR and CDR2 FQNEAQ (reference sequence). The CDR3 DNA reads as TGTGCCAGCAGCTTAGAGAGAGGGAATCCTTCCTACAATGAGCAGTTCTTC. Residues: CASSLERGNPSYNEQFF.

There are many counts of this clonotype. The V gene is TRBV7-2, the J gene TRBJ2-4; possibly TRBD1 for D (6 bases). V was shortened by 5 bases and J by 5 bases, with 7 bases between the two germline ends. CDR1 is SGHTA, CDR2 FQGNSA, per germline. The CDR3 spans 12 residues. This CDR3 reads CASSRQENIQYF. The CDR3 DNA reads TGTGCCAGCAGCCGACAGGAAAACATTCAGTACTTC.

This clonotype was seen at least ten times. J is TRBJ2-7 and V is TRBV14, with TRBD1 matching 7 bases. The length of the CDR3 is 14 residues. CDR1 and CDR2 from the germline V gene are SGHDN and FVKESK. After removal of 0 bases from V and 3 bases from J, the junction contained 2 bases not matched to a gene. The CDR3 here is CASSQDWDSYEQYF. CDR3 nucleotide sequence: TGTGCCAGCAGCCAAGATTGGGACAGCTACGAGCAGTACTTC.

Of note for this clonotype: It may be a read error: a sequence one base away is much more abundant. V and J are TRBV28 and TRBJ2-7; D might be TRBD1 (6 bases). The J call may be incorrect, as the DNA end agrees better with TRBJ2-1. From germline, CDR1 is MDHEN and CDR2 SYDVKM. CDR3 length: 12 residues. The CDR3 nucleotides read TGTGCCAGCAGGCAGGACAGTTACGAGCAGTTCTTC. Residues: CASRQDSYEQFF.

This chain connects TRBV5-1 to TRBJ2-3, with a possible D match to TRBD2 (6 bases). V was trimmed by 3 bases and J by 2 bases, leaving 16 bases between them. This CDR3 is built from 16 residues. CDR1 and CDR2 from the germline V gene are SGHRS and YFSETQ. CDR3 DNA: TGCGCCAGCAGCTCCCGGGACTCTTCCTTCACAGATACGCAGTATTTT. It encodes CASSSRDSSFTDTQYF.

This clonotype came up many times. The genes are TRBV5-1 and TRBJ2-3; possible D gene TRBD2, 6 bases. With 6 bases removed from V and 4 bases from J, the gap between germline ends came to 18 bases. The CDR3 runs 15 residues. Germline V CDR1 and CDR2: SGHRS, YFSETQ. In nucleotides, the CDR3 is TGCGCCAGCACGTTTAGGGCGGGGAAAGCAGATACGCAGTATTTT. Translated: CASTFRAGKADTQYF.

This clonotype was counted at least ten times. The chain couples TRBV7-9 to TRBJ2-7; 9 bases are a match to TRBD1. Germline V gives CDR1 SEHNR, CDR2 FQNEAQ (reference sequence). This CDR3 contains 16 residues. V shed 2 bases, J shed 7 bases, and the junction held 12 bases outside the gene matches. CDR3 residues: CASSLPGTGMSMEQYF. CDR3 DNA: TGTGCCAGCAGCTTACCCGGGACAGGGATGTCAATGGAGCAGTACTTC.

The chain uses TRBV24-1 and TRBJ2-7, with D maybe TRBD2 (5 bases). The CDR3 runs 13 residues. Per germline, CDR1 KGHDR and CDR2 SFDVKD. The CDR3 DNA reads as TGTACAACCGGCCTCGAGGGCTCATACGAGCAGTACTTC. Translating it yields CTTGLEGSYEQYF.

This clonotype was picked up many times. This chain links TRBV5-1 with TRBJ2-5; 9 bases fit TRBD1. Losses at the gene ends were 4 bases for V and 3 bases for J; bases not matched to a gene: 7. The length of the CDR3 is 15 residues. CDR1 is SGHRS, CDR2 YFSETQ, per germline. CDR3: CASSPLGQGEETQYF. The CDR3 nucleotides read TGCGCCAGCAGCCCCCTGGGACAGGGTGAAGAGACCCAGTACTTC.